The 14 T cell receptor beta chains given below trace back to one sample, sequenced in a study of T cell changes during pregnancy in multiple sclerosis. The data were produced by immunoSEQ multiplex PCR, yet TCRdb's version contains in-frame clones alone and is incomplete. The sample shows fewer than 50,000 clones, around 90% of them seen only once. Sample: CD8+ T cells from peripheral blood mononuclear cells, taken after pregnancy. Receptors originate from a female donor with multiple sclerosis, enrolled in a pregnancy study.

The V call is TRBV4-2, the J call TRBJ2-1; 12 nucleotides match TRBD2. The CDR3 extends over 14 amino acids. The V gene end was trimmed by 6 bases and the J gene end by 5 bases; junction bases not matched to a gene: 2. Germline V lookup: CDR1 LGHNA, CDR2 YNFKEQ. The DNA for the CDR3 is TGTGCCAGCAGAGGACTAGCGGGGAACAATGAGCAGTTCTTC. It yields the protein CASRGLAGNNEQFF.

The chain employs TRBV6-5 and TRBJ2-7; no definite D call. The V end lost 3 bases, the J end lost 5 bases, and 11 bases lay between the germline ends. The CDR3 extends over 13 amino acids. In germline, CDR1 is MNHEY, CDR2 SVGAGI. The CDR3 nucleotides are TGTGCCAGCAGTTATTCCCTTGGGCACGAGCAGTACTTC. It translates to CASSYSLGHEQYF.

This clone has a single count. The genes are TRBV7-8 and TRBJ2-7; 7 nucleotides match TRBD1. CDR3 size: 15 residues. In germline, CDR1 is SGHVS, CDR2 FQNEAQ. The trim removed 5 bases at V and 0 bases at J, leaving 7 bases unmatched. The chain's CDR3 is CASSALDRTSYEQYF. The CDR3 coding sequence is TGTGCCAGCAGCGCATTGGACAGGACCTCCTACGAGCAGTACTTC.

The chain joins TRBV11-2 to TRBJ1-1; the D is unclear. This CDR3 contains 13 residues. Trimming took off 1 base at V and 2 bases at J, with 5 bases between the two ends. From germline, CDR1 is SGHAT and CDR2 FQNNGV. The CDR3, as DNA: TGTGCCAGCAGCTTAGGGCCTAACACTGAAGCTTTCTTT. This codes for CASSLGPNTEAFF.

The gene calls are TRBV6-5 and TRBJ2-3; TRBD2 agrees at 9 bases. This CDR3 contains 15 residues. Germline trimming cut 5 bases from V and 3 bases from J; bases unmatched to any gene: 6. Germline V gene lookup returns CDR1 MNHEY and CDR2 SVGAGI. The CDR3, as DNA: TGTGCCAGCAGTCCCGCGGGGGGGCTAACAGATACGCAGTATTTT. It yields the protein CASSPAGGLTDTQYF.

CDR3 residues: CASSPPLEANTEAFF. The CDR3 DNA follows: TGTGCCAGCAGTCCTCCCCTTGAGGCGAACACTGAAGCTTTCTTT. The gene calls are TRBV27 and TRBJ1-1; D remains unclear. In germline, CDR1 is MNHEY, CDR2 SMNVEV (reference sequence). V lost 5 bases and J lost 1, with 14 bases in between. The CDR3 extends over 15 amino acids.

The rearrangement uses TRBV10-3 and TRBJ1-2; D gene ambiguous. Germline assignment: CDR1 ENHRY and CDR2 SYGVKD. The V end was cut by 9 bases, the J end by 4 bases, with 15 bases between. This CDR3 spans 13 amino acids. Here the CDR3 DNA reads TGTGCCATTATCCGGGAGCTAGGCTATGGCTACACCTTC. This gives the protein CAIIRELGYGYTF.

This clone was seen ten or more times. CDR3 loop: CAISDAPGLAGGNEQFF. In DNA form, the CDR3 reads TGTGCCATCAGTGACGCGCCGGGACTAGCGGGGGGGAATGAGCAGTTCTTC. The rearrangement links TRBV10-3 to TRBJ2-1; 16 bases are shared with TRBD2. This CDR3 contains 17 residues. Germline V CDR1 and CDR2: ENHRY, SYGVKD. With 3 bases clipped from V and 7 bases from J, the junction kept 6 bases outside the gene matches.

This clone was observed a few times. CDR3 nucleotide sequence: TGCGCCAGCAGTGATAGACAGGACTCTGGGGGACCCCTCCACTTT. Its protein product is CASSDRQDSGGPLHF. The V gene is TRBV10-1, the J gene TRBJ1-6, with D tentatively TRBD1 (6 bases). The CDR3 sequence is 15 residues long. Germline CDR1 WNHNN, CDR2 SYGVQD (reference sequence). V shed 3 bases and J shed 12 bases, with 18 bases lying between them.

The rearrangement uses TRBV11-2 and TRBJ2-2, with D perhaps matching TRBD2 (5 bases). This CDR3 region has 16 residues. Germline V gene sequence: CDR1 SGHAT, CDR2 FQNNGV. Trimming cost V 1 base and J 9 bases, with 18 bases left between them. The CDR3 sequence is CASSLGGGLPARELFF. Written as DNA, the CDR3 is TGTGCCAGCAGCTTAGGGGGTGGACTCCCGGCGCGGGAGCTGTTTTTT.

The CDR3 spells CASSQVYGTATEAFF. In DNA form, the CDR3 reads TGCGCCAGCAGCCAAGTGTACGGGACAGCCACTGAAGCTTTCTTT. The chain carries TRBV4-1 and TRBJ1-1, with 7 bases that match TRBD1. CDR3 length: 15 amino acids. The V gene end was trimmed by 1 base and the J gene end by 4 bases; junction bases not matched to a gene: 6. Germline V gene lookup returns CDR1 MGHRA and CDR2 YSYEKL.

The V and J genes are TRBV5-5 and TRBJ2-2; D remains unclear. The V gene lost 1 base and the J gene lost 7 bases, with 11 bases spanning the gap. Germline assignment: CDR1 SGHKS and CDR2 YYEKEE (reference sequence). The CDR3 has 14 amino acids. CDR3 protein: CASSLSRVGGELFF. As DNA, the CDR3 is TGTGCCAGCAGCTTGAGTCGGGTGGGCGGGGAGCTGTTTTTT. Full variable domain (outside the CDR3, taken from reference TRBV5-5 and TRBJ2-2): DAGVTQSPTHLIKTRGQQVTLRCSPISGHKSVSWYQQVLGQGPQFIFQYYEKEERGRGNFPDRFSARQFPNYSSELNVNALLLGDSALYLCASSLSRVGGELFFGEGSRLTVL.

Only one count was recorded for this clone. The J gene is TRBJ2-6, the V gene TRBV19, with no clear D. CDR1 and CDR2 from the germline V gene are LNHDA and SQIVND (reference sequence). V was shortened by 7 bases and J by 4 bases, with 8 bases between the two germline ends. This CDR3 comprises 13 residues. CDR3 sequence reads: CASTNSGANVLTF. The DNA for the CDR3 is TGTGCCAGTACAAACTCCGGGGCCAACGTCCTGACTTTC.

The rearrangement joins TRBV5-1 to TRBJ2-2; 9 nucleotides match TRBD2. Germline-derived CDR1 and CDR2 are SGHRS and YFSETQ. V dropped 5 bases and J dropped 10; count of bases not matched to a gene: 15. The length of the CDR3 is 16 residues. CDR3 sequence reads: CASSSHAGGLYEELFF. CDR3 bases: TGCGCCAGCAGTTCCCACGCGGGGGGGCTGTATGAGGAGCTGTTTTTT.